Listed below are T cell receptor beta chains from one sample, sequenced in a study of blood T cell repertoires in COVID-19. Sequencing was performed with immunoSEQ multiplex PCR; in TCRdb, only in-frame clones are kept and a portion is missing. The sample has 250,000 to 350,000 clones; roughly 90% are singletons. Sequencing was done on a sample of PBMCs or T cells enriched from blood (not recorded which). Receptor source: a man in his 60s who had recovered from COVID-19. The CDR3 runs from the conserved cysteine through the conserved F or W. The D gene is left open where the match is weak. Some rows have no size entry. The others give once, few or many, or a class for an expanded clone.

TRBJ2-1 | TRBD1 | NA | TRBV29-1 | CSAMRTGGPYNEQFF | TGCAGCGCCATGAGAACAGGGGGCCCCTACAATGAGCAGTTCTTC
TRBJ1-1 | NA | NA | TRBV5-1 | CASSQIQANTEAFF | TGCGCCAGCAGCCAGATACAGGCGAACACTGAAGCTTTCTTT
TRBJ2-3 | NA | NA | TRBV19 | CATSSIETSTDTQYF | TGTGCCACCAGTAGTATAGAGACTAGCACAGATACGCAGTATTTT
TRBJ2-5 | NA | NA | TRBV6-2/TRBV6-3 | CASSYLGTRNVQETQYF | TGTGCCAGCAGTTACCTCGGGACTCGAAACGTCCAAGAGACCCAGTACTTC
TRBJ1-5 | TRBD1 | few | TRBV27 | CASSPTGQGGQPQHF | TGTGCCAGCAGTCCCACCGGACAGGGTGGACAGCCCCAGCATTTT
TRBJ2-1 | TRBD2 | NA | TRBV11-3 | CASSLESSGQFHNEQFF | TGTGCCAGCAGCTTAGAGTCTAGCGGGCAGTTCCACAATGAGCAGTTCTTC
TRBJ1-2 | NA | NA | TRBV5-6 | CASSRDYGYTF | TGTGCCAGCAGCCGGGACTATGGCTACACCTTC
TRBJ1-5 | TRBD1 | NA | TRBV19 | CATRGQGNNQPQHF | TGTGCCACCCGCGGACAGGGTAACAATCAGCCCCAGCATTTT
TRBJ2-3 | NA | NA | TRBV7-2 | CASSLLGAGDTQYF | TGTGCCAGCAGCTTGCTGGGGGCTGGAGATACGCAGTATTTT
TRBJ2-7 | NA | NA | TRBV10-3 | CATKQNPYEQYF | TGTGCCACCAAACAAAATCCATACGAGCAGTACTTC
TRBJ1-2 | TRBD1 | NA | TRBV20-1 | CSASGYRGGEDYTF | TGCAGTGCTAGTGGATATAGAGGGGGCGAGGACTACACCTTC
TRBJ2-1 | NA | NA | TRBV11-3 | CASSLDRGASNEQFF | TGTGCCAGCAGCTTAGATCGGGGAGCATCCAATGAGCAGTTCTTC
TRBJ1-5 | NA | NA | TRBV2 | CASSEGGRVRAQPQHF | TGTGCCAGCAGTGAAGGGGGGAGGGTTCGGGCTCAGCCCCAGCATTTT
TRBJ2-7 | NA | NA | TRBV4-1 | CASSQVGGSWDEQYF | TGCGCCAGCAGCCAAGTAGGGGGAAGTTGGGACGAGCAGTACTTC
TRBJ2-3 | TRBD1 | NA | TRBV3-1/TRBV3-2 | CASSHPGQGTDTQYF | TGTGCCAGCAGCCACCCGGGACAGGGGACAGATACGCAGTATTTT
TRBJ2-2 | NA | NA | TRBV4-3 | CASSHRTDRTGELFF | TGCGCCAGCAGCCATCGGACAGACCGGACCGGGGAGCTGTTTTTT
TRBJ1-1 | NA | NA | TRBV7-2 | CAILTPGDNLTDTEAFF | TGTGCCATCCTCACGCCCGGGGACAACCTGACGGACACTGAAGCTTTCTTT
TRBJ1-6 | NA | NA | TRBV7-8 | CASSPRSPTDYYNSPLHF | TGTGCCAGCAGCCCCCGCTCACCCACGGACTATTATAATTCACCCCTCCACTTT
TRBJ2-3 | NA | NA | TRBV18 | CASSRRDPLSTDTQYF | TGTGCCAGCTCACGGAGGGATCCCCTTAGCACAGATACGCAGTATTTT
TRBJ1-5 | NA | NA | TRBV29-1 | CSVATGSNSNQPQHF | TGCAGCGTTGCTACAGGGTCAAATAGCAATCAGCCCCAGCATTTT
TRBJ1-2 | TRBD1 | NA | TRBV5-5 | CASSSVPTGLDFNYGYTF | TGTGCCAGCAGCTCGGTCCCGACAGGGCTGGACTTTAACTATGGCTACACCTTC
TRBJ1-3 | NA | NA | TRBV12-3/TRBV12-4 | CASSVNFGNTIYF | TGTGCCAGCAGTGTTAACTTTGGAAACACCATATATTTT
TRBJ1-1 | NA | NA | TRBV30 | CAWSTTVNTEAFF | TGTGCCTGGAGTACAACAGTCAACACTGAAGCTTTCTTT
TRBJ2-4 | NA | NA | TRBV19 | CASSIGGGQVKLAKNIQYF | TGTGCCAGTAGTATAGGGGGAGGACAGGTGAAACTAGCCAAAAACATTCAGTACTTC
TRBJ1-3 | TRBD1 | NA | TRBV9 | CASSSGGGASGNTIYF | TGTGCCAGCAGCTCTGGAGGGGGCGCTTCTGGAAACACCATATATTTT
TRBJ1-5 | TRBD1 | NA | TRBV5-1 | CASSAGQGNQPQHF | TGCGCCAGCAGCGCGGGACAGGGGAATCAGCCCCAGCATTTT
TRBJ2-5 | NA | NA | TRBV18 | CASSQSGQETQYF | TGTGCCAGCTCACAGAGCGGGCAAGAGACCCAGTACTTC
TRBJ2-2 | TRBD2 | NA | TRBV18 | CASSPGRERTGELFF | TGTGCCAGCTCACCTGGGCGGGAGAGGACCGGGGAGCTGTTTTTT
TRBJ2-2 | TRBD1 | NA | TRBV9 | CASSTRQGRNRNTGELFF | TGTGCCAGCAGCACCAGACAGGGGCGCAATAGGAACACCGGGGAGCTGTTTTTT
TRBJ1-2 | TRBD1 | NA | TRBV30 | CACPGGDYGYTF | TGTGCCTGTCCAGGGGGCGATTATGGCTACACCTTC
TRBJ1-6 | NA | NA | TRBV12-3/TRBV12-4 | CASRTGIDSPLHF | TGTGCCAGCAGAACAGGGATCGATTCACCCCTCCACTTT
TRBJ1-5 | NA | NA | TRBV21-1 | CASRAADGGGPGNQPQHF | TGTGCCAGCAGAGCAGCGGATGGGGGAGGGCCGGGCAATCAGCCCCAGCATTTT
TRBJ2-1 | TRBD2 | once | TRBV24-1 | CATGLVGAYNEQFF | TGTGCCACGGGACTAGTGGGAGCCTACAATGAGCAGTTCTTC
TRBJ2-1 | TRBD2 | NA | TRBV18 | CASSPAGRELSNEQFF | TGTGCCAGCTCGCCAGCGGGGCGGGAGTTAAGTAATGAGCAGTTCTTC
TRBJ2-7 | TRBD1 | NA | TRBV4-3 | CASSQGLGGTGAYEQYF | TGCGCCAGCAGCCAAGGATTGGGGGGGACAGGGGCCTACGAGCAGTACTTC
TRBJ1-1 | TRBD1 | NA | TRBV7-8 | CASSFQGQMNTEAFF | TGTGCCAGCAGCTTCCAGGGACAGATGAACACTGAAGCTTTCTTT
TRBJ1-4 | TRBD1 | NA | TRBV4-2 | CASSQPDREDEKLFF | TGTGCCAGCAGCCAACCCGACAGGGAGGATGAAAAACTGTTTTTT
TRBJ2-5 | NA | NA | TRBV12-3/TRBV12-4 | CASRLPPETQYF | TGTGCCAGCCGACTACCTCCAGAGACCCAGTACTTC
TRBJ1-1 | NA | NA | TRBV3-1/TRBV3-2 | CASSQDLRSEAFF | TGTGCCAGCAGCCAAGATCTCCGGTCTGAAGCTTTCTTT
TRBJ1-2 | NA | NA | TRBV7-2 | CASSIGGTGYTF | TGTGCCAGCAGCATCGGGGGAACTGGCTACACCTTC
TRBJ1-3 | TRBD1 | NA | TRBV6-5 | CASSTRDSSGNTIYF | TGTGCCAGCAGTACCCGGGACAGCTCTGGAAACACCATATATTTT
TRBJ2-4 | TRBD1 | NA | TRBV7-2 | CASSRGDRGLLAKNIQYF | TGTGCCAGCAGCCGCGGGGACAGGGGGTTATTAGCCAAAAACATTCAGTACTTC
TRBJ1-2 | TRBD1 | NA | TRBV11-2 | CASSLLDREYGYTF | TGTGCCAGCAGCCTACTCGACAGGGAATATGGCTACACCTTC